This T cell receptor (beta chain) was sequenced during a study of blood T cells in healthy people across ages (dated by TCRdb to between 2015 and 2017). About the investigation overall: In model experiments, template switching captured about one uniquely barcoded TCR beta cDNA molecule for every two T cells. The study measured age-related changes in TCR beta repertoire diversity using deep sequencing normalized with unique cDNA molecular identifiers. Donors were grouped into four age groups: young (average roughly 15 years), middle-aged (over 35), aged (62) and long-lived (approximately 75). To avoid experimental bias, donors of different ages were distributed randomly across sequencing lanes. For two donors (one aged 18 to 29 and one aged 80 or older), the study analyzed two additional independent replicas of 1 million unique cDNA reads from the same blood draw. Overall study outcomes, separate from this receptor: Because donor CMV infection status was unknown, age-related changes in expanded clonotypes were potentially confounded. As age increased, observed TCR beta diversity per million T cells dropped in a roughly linear way, and a significant reduction was already evident by age roughly 40. Estimates of total diversity based on one million sequenced T cells were regarded as lower bounds and as underestimates. The long-lived group showed more naive CD4+ T cells, fewer expanded clones and increased TCR diversity than the aged group, suggesting age selection. Because profiling used bulk unsorted PBMCs, naive and antigen-experienced compartments could not be compared conclusively. There was a strong correlation between observed TCR beta diversity and the percentage of naive T cells measured by flow cytometry.

Donors were a few dozen systemically healthy Caucasian individuals from Russia aged roughly 6 to 90 years. About 9.8 milliliters of peripheral blood were drawn from each donor into EDTA-treated Vacutainer tubes. Ficoll-Paque density-gradient centrifugation was used to isolate PBMCs, with at least 7 million obtained per sample. Trizol reagent was used to extract total RNA from PBMCs, with at least 5.5 micrograms per sample. Naive CD45RAhigh/CD27high T cell percentages were measured by flow cytometry on a PBMC aliquot from every donor. This clonotype showed up just a few times. What this receptor recognizes is not known. There are no base qualities to consult, and no much larger clone falls within one base. Reading from cysteine to phenylalanine, the CDR3 counts 15 amino acids. Only the CDR3 part of the read is kept: 45 bases, read in frame from the first base. CDR1 and CDR2 are read off the germline V gene as SGDLS and YYNGEE. At the junction V is shortened by 0 bases and J by 9 bases, with 13 bases in between.

To prepare the library, 5' RACE was applied. The run used an Illumina HiSeq 2500. A second 7 to 11 cycle PCR used a sample-barcoded 5' primer and a J-beta primer mix. A unique molecular identifier was introduced onto each TCR beta cDNA molecule by a template-switch 5' adaptor carrying 12 random nucleotides. At least 2.5 million CDR3-containing paired-end reads were obtained from each sample. First-strand cDNA was synthesized from all RNA with the Mint cDNA synthesis kit, primed by a TRBC-specific oligonucleotide. After uracil-DNA glycosylase treatment, a first 18-cycle PCR used universal primers M1SS and BC2_uni_R on all cDNA. Per the original workflow: For normalization, 1 million high-quality reads, each with a distinct molecular identifier, were randomly selected from each sample. Reads with shared molecular identifiers were discarded instead of being binned into consensus sequences. MiTCR, set to a Q25 quality threshold and the strictest error-elimination algorithm, was used for CDR3 identification, clonotype clustering and error correction. A nonparametric unseen species model with Euler transformation was used to estimate a lower bound on total TCR beta diversity. The public reads were reanalyzed by TCRdb: fastp trimming at Q25, MiXCR alignment, in-frame beta chains only. Each entry merges the rows of one CDR3 protein and shows their most common DNA and genes. V and J calls and clone size were set by TCRdb, not the authors. The sample data list 1.5 million to 2 million distinct CDR3 sequences, and 28% of these were observed just once. The leading ten clones occupy roughly 8% of the sample.

Sequences were obtained from blood. The TCR originated in a young woman in good health. The chain employs TRBV9 and TRBJ1-6; no D gene is confidently identified. The CDR3 has the sequence CASSVGVLASSPLHF. At the DNA level, the sequence is TGTGCCAGCAGCGTAGGGGTGCTTGCGTCTTCACCCCTCCACTTT. Reference TRBV9 and TRBJ1-6 genes cover what lies past the CDR3, so the full variable domain is DSGVTQTPKHLITATGQRVTLRCSPRSGDLSVYWYQQSLDQGLQFLIQYYNGEERAKGNILERFSAQQFPDLHSELNLSSLELGDSALYFCASSVGVLASSPLHFGNGTRLTVT.